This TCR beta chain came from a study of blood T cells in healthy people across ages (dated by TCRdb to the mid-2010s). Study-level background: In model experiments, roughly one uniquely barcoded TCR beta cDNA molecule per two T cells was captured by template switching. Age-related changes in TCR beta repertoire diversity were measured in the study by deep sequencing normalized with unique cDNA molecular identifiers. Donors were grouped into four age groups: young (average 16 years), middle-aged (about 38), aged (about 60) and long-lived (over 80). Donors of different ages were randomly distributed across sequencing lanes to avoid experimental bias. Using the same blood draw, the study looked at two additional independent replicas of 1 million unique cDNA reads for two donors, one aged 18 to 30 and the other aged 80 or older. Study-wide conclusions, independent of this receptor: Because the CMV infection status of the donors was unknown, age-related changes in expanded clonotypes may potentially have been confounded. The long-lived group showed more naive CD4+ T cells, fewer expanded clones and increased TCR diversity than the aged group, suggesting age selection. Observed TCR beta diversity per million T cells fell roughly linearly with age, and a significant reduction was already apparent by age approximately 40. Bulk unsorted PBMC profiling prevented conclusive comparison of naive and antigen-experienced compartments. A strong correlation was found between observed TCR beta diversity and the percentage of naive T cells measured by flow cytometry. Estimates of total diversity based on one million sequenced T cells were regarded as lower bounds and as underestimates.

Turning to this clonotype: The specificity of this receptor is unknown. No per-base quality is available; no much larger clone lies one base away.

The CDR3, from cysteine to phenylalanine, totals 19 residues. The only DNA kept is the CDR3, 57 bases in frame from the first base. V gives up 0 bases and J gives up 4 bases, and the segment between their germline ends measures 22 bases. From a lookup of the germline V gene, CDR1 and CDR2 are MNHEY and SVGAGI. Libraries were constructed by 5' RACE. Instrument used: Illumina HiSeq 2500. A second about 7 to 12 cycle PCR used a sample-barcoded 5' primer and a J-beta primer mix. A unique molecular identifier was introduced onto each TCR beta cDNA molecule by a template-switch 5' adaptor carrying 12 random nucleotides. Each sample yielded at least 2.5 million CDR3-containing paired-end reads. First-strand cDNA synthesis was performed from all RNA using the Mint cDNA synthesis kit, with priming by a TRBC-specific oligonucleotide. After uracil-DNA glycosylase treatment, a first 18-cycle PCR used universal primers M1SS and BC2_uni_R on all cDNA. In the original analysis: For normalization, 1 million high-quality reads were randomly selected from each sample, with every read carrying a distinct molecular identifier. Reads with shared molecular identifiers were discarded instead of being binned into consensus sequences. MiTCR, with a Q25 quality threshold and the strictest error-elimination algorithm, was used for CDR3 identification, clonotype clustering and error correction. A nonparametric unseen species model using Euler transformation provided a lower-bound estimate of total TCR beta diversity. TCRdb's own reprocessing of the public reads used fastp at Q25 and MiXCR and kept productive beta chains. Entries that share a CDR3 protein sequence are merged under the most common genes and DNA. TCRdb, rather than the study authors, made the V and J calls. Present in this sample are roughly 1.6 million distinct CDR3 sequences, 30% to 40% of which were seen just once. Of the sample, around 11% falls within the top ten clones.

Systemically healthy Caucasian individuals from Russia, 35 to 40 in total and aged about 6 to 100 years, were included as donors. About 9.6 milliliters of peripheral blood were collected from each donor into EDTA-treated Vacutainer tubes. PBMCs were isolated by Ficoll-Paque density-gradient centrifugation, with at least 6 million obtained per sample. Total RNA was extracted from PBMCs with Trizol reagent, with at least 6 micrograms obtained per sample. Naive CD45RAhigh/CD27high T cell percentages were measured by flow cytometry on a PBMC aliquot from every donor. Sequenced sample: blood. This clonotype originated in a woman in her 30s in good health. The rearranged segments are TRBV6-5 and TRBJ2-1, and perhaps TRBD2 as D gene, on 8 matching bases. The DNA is TGTGCCAGCAGTTACTCCTGGGACAGTTCGGGAGGGCGATACAATGAGCAGTTCTTC. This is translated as CASSYSWDSSGGRYNEQFF.